A single sample is the source of the 18 T cell receptor beta chains below, sequenced in a study of blood T cell repertoires in COVID-19. Assay used: immunoSEQ multiplex PCR; TCRdb lists only in-frame clones, some missing. There are 25,000 to 35,000 clones in the sample; 89% occur only once, and approximately 10% lies in the top ten. The sample was peripheral blood. The source is a human donor in a cohort sampled during active COVID-19.

The chain carries TRBV18 and TRBJ2-7, with TRBD2 as a possible D gene (5 bases). The V end lost 0 bases, the J end lost 2 bases, and 8 bases lay between the germline ends. This CDR3 spans 14 amino acids. Germline CDR1 reads KGHSH; CDR2 reads LQKENI. The CDR3, as DNA: TGTGCCAGCTCACCACCCGGGGAGCCCTACGAGCAGTACTTC. Protein sequence: CASSPPGEPYEQYF.

This clone was seen only once. The J gene is TRBJ1-2, the V gene TRBV19; 7 bases line up with TRBD1. V shed 5 bases and J 5 bases; nucleotides not matched to a gene: 14. The CDR3 consists of 16 residues. Germline lookup yields CDR1 LNHDA and CDR2 SQIVND (reference sequence). The CDR3: CASSSSGTAGAYGYTF. CDR3 nucleotides: TGTGCCAGTAGTTCTTCAGGGACAGCGGGGGCTTATGGCTACACCTTC.

The chain couples TRBV11-2 to TRBJ2-3; 7 bases map to TRBD2. The V segment lost 1 base and the J segment 1 base; nucleotides outside the gene matches: 8. Per germline, CDR1 SGHAT and CDR2 FQNNGV. The CDR3 has 17 residues. The CDR3 DNA reads TGTGCCAGCAGCTTAGGGGTCAGCGGGGCTGGCACAGATACGCAGTATTTT. Translating it yields CASSLGVSGAGTDTQYF.

This chain joins TRBV10-3 and TRBJ2-6, with a tentative D call TRBD1 (5 bases). The CDR3 has 16 residues. CDR1 is ENHRY, CDR2 SYGVKD, per germline. The V gene lost 6 bases and the J gene lost 0 bases, with 12 bases spanning the gap. CDR3 amino acids: CAISARQSSGANVLTF. In DNA form, the CDR3 reads TGTGCCATCAGCGCGAGACAGAGCTCTGGGGCCAACGTCCTGACTTTC.

The chain has TRBV7-9 and TRBJ1-2, with 7 nucleotides matching TRBD1. Germline lookup yields CDR1 SEHNR and CDR2 FQNEAQ (reference sequence). This CDR3 is built from 13 residues. Trimming took 1 base from V and 6 from J; bases not matched to a gene: 2. The CDR3 nucleotides are TGTGCCAGCAGCTTAGGGACAGGAGATGGCTACACCTTC. Translation gives CASSLGTGDGYTF.

The chain couples TRBV6-5 to TRBJ2-7; possible D gene TRBD1, 6 bases. Germline V gives CDR1 MNHEY, CDR2 SVGAGI. There are 12 residues in the CDR3. Deletions cut 5 bases from V and 4 bases from J, with 9 bases between. The CDR3 DNA follows: TGTGCCAGCAGTCTACAGGGATACGAGCAGTACTTC. Protein sequence: CASSLQGYEQYF.

The chain employs TRBV28 and TRBJ1-2; D not certain. Germline assignment: CDR1 MDHEN and CDR2 SYDVKM. V shed 3 bases and J shed 2 bases, with 10 bases lying between them. CDR3 length: 14 amino acids. CDR3 amino acids: CASSLSGSNYGYTF. The CDR3 region has the DNA TGTGCCAGCAGTTTGTCGGGGTCCAACTATGGCTACACCTTC.

The chain joins TRBV11-3 to TRBJ2-3, with D unclear. This CDR3 region has 12 residues. Per the germline V gene, CDR1 is SGHNT and CDR2 is YENEEA. Trimming took 5 bases from V and 6 from J, leaving 9 bases between them. The CDR3 coding sequence is TGTGCCAGCAGCCACTCCTGGGATACGCAGTATTTT. It encodes CASSHSWDTQYF.

The rearrangement links TRBV28 to TRBJ2-7, with D maybe TRBD2 (6 bases). Deletions cut 7 bases from V and 5 bases from J, with 21 bases between. The V gene's germline CDR1 is MDHEN and CDR2 SYDVKM. The CDR3 totals 15 residues. Here the CDR3 reads CASTKAPRGRHEQYF. Written as DNA, the CDR3 is TGTGCCAGCACTAAAGCCCCCCGGGGGAGGCACGAGCAGTACTTC.

The chain uses TRBV7-9 and TRBJ2-2; TRBD1 is a possible D gene (7 bases). This CDR3 contains 15 residues. V was cut by 5 bases and J by 7 bases, with 17 bases left in between. CDR1 SEHNR and CDR2 FQNEAQ come from the germline V gene (reference sequence). CDR3 sequence (DNA): TGTGCCAGCAGCCCCGCAGGGGGGAGCTACGGGGAGCTGTTTTTT. Translation gives CASSPAGGSYGELFF.

V gene TRBV6-5 combines with J gene TRBJ1-2, with D uncertain. This CDR3 comprises 13 residues. Germline V gene data show CDR1 as MNHEY and CDR2 as SVGAGI. V lost 4 bases, J lost 2 bases, and 8 bases lay in between. Here the CDR3 reads CASSSTPNYGYTF. CDR3 DNA: TGTGCCAGCAGTTCCACTCCCAACTATGGCTACACCTTC.

V is TRBV10-3 and J is TRBJ2-3; D perhaps matches TRBD2 (6 bases). V lost 3 bases and J 5 bases, leaving 15 bases between the germline ends. CDR3 length: 15 amino acids. Germline CDR1 reads ENHRY; CDR2 reads SYGVKD. Written as DNA, the CDR3 is TGTGCCATCAGTGACCGGCGGGGAGGAGAAGATACGCAGTATTTT. Translated, it gives CAISDRRGGEDTQYF.

This clone came up once. The chain links TRBV5-1 to TRBJ2-3; a weak D match, TRBD1 (6 bases). Germline CDR1 reads SGHRS; CDR2 reads YFSETQ. Trimming removed 4 bases at V and 3 bases at J, with 15 bases between. The CDR3 spans 15 residues. The CDR3 nucleotides are TGCGCCAGCAGCGTCCAGGGGTGGGGGACAGATACGCAGTATTTT. Protein product: CASSVQGWGTDTQYF.

This rearrangement joins TRBV28 to TRBJ1-2; D may be TRBD1 (6 bases). Deletions cut 3 bases from V and 5 bases from J, with 16 bases between. CDR1 is MDHEN and CDR2 is SYDVKM in the germline V gene. The CDR3 consists of 15 residues. CDR3 residues: CASSLAPQGNYGYTF. DNA of the CDR3: TGTGCCAGCAGTTTGGCCCCACAGGGCAATTATGGCTACACCTTC.

In this sample, this clone turned up once. V gene TRBV29-1 combines with J gene TRBJ1-3, with D perhaps matching TRBD1 (5 bases). This CDR3 region has 15 residues. V shed 6 bases and J shed 0 bases, with 15 bases lying between them. The germline CDR1 and CDR2 sequences are SQVTM and ANQGSEA. This CDR3 is CSVEQGRSSGNTIYF. In DNA form, the CDR3 reads TGCAGCGTCGAGCAGGGTCGGAGCTCTGGAAACACCATATATTTT. The full variable domain, rest sourced from reference TRBV29-1 and TRBJ1-3, is SAVISQKPSRDICQRGTSLTIQCQVDSQVTMMFWYRQQPGQSLTLIATANQGSEATYESGFVIDKFPISRPNLTFSTLTVSNMSPEDSSIYLCSVEQGRSSGNTIYFGEGSWLTVV.

For this clone: Compared with germline, one end of the junction differs, possibly owing to a read error. The chain has TRBV7-7 and TRBJ2-3; 10 positions agree with TRBD1. CDR3 length: 15 residues. CDR1 and CDR2 from the germline V gene are SSHAT and FNYEAQ (reference sequence). CDR3 protein: CASSLGTGEADTQYF. Written as DNA, the CDR3 is TGTGCTAGCAGCTTAGGGACAGGGGAGGCAGATACGCAGTATTTT. Full variable domain (outside the CDR3, taken from reference TRBV7-7 and TRBJ2-3): GAGVSQSPRYKVTKRGQDVTLRCDPISSHATLYWYQQALGQGPEFLTYFNYEAQPDKSGLPSDRFSAERPEGSISTLTIQRTEQRDSAMYRCASSLGTGEADTQYFGPGTRLTVL.

This rearrangement joins TRBV3-1 (or the pseudogene TRBV3-2) to TRBJ1-3; D might be TRBD1 (6 bases). The V end was cut by 4 bases, the J end by 4 bases, with 23 bases between. The CDR3 spans 18 residues. From germline, CDR1 is LGHDT and CDR2 YNNKEL (reference sequence). CDR3: CASSPPSGGAKSGNTIYF. In nucleotides, the CDR3 is TGTGCCAGCAGCCCACCTTCGGGGGGGGCGAAATCGGGAAACACCATATATTTT.

The J gene is TRBJ2-7, the V gene TRBV4-3; 7 bases are shared with TRBD2. The CDR3 has 18 amino acids. J was trimmed by 3 bases and V by 0 bases; bases with no gene match: 14. Germline lookup yields CDR1 LGHNA and CDR2 YSLEER. This CDR3 reads CASSQDSGAGSDNYEQYF. CDR3 nucleotide sequence: TGCGCCAGCAGCCAAGATTCAGGAGCGGGGTCTGATAACTACGAGCAGTACTTC.